Below are 5 T cell receptor beta chains sequenced from a single sample in a study of T cell repertoires in cytomegalovirus infection. Their target antigens are unknown. MiXCR, run by TCRdb on the reads, gives a single entry per CDR3 protein. The data hold 200,000 or so distinct CDR3 sequences, with 38% observed a single time. Sequencing used CD8+ T cells from cultured PBMCs, obtained from culture after CMV antigen stimulation. The receptors come from a human donor in good health (CMV status not recorded). Some clones in this sample may be carry-over from other donors' samples.

This clonotype is a singleton in its sample. This chain uses TRBV20-1 with TRBJ2-1; TRBD2 agrees at 9 bases. Germline V gene lookup returns CDR1 DFQATT and CDR2 SNEGSKA (reference sequence). After removal of 5 bases from V and 3 bases from J, the junction contained 8 bases not matched to a gene. This CDR3 contains 15 residues. The CDR3 here is CSAFSGRYLYNEQFF. The CDR3 nucleotides read TGCAGTGCTTTTAGCGGGAGATACCTCTACAATGAGCAGTTCTTC.

This rearrangement joins TRBV28 to TRBJ2-7; a weak D match, TRBD1 (5 bases). The V gene's germline CDR1 is MDHEN and CDR2 SYDVKM. Trimming took 0 bases from V and 0 from J, leaving 15 bases between them. CDR3 length: 17 amino acids. CDR3 DNA sequence: TGTGCCAGCAGTTTATGGAGGCAGGGCGAACCCTCCTACGAGCAGTACTTC. It is translated as CASSLWRQGEPSYEQYF. Combining the CDR3 with reference TRBV28 and TRBJ2-7 gives the whole variable domain DVKVTQSSRYLVKRTGEKVFLECVQDMDHENMFWYRQDPGLGLRLIYFSYDVKMKEKGDIPEGYSVSREKKERFSLILESASTNQTSMYLCASSLWRQGEPSYEQYFGPGTRLTVT.

In its sample, this clonotype was seen a few times. This rearrangement joins TRBV11-2 to TRBJ2-6; weak D call: TRBD1 (6 bases). V lost 5 bases, J lost 0 bases, and 14 bases lay in between. The CDR3 has 17 residues. Germline-derived CDR1 and CDR2 are SGHAT and FQNNGV. The CDR3 DNA reads TGTGCCAGCAGCCCTAGGACAGTTTTCTCTGGGGCCAACGTCCTGACTTTC. This translates into CASSPRTVFSGANVLTF.

V gene TRBV28 combines with J gene TRBJ2-7; 8 bases match TRBD1. CDR1 and CDR2 from the germline V gene are MDHEN and SYDVKM. Trimming cost V 5 bases and J 1 base; bases outside gene matches: 10. The CDR3 has 16 amino acids. The CDR3 reads CASSAIDRGGSYEQYF. The DNA for the CDR3 is TGTGCCAGCAGTGCAATAGACAGGGGCGGGTCCTACGAGCAGTACTTC.

This clonotype was detected many times. The rearrangement uses TRBV7-8 and TRBJ2-3; TRBD2 matches 10 bases. This CDR3 is built from 16 residues. V dropped 5 bases and J dropped 4; count of bases not matched to a gene: 9. From germline, CDR1 is SGHVS and CDR2 FQNEAQ. CDR3 protein: CASSQLASGRPDTQYF. The CDR3 bases are TGTGCCAGCAGCCAGCTGGCTAGCGGGAGACCAGATACGCAGTATTTT.